This TCR beta chain was found in a study of post-analysis software for immune sequencing data. About the research overall: Included among the disease courses, which were recorded for the cohort, were relapsing-remitting, secondary progressive and progressive-relapsing multiple sclerosis.

The CDR3 runs 18 residues. CDR1 and CDR2 (germline): MNHEY, SMNVEV (reference sequence). The V and J ends lost 1 base and 8 bases respectively, with 26 bases between them. Study-wide points: Strong co-clustering by F measure was seen for same-batch samples. Normalized Chao1 diversity was significantly lower in multiple sclerosis patients than in controls. Compared with controls, patients had more of roughly five TRBV segments, including TRBV5-6, TRBV5-1 and TRBV20-1.

TCR beta cDNA libraries had unique molecular identifiers. Researchers reported 400,000 to 550,000 cDNA molecules coming from 1 to 10 million T cells. Each CDR3 protein gets one entry after TCRdb re-called the PCR reads with MiXCR. The data contain 350,000 to 450,000 distinct CDR3 sequences, less than 35% of them singletons. This clonotype came up once. Its specificity is not known. This TCR was sampled from a girl between 5 and 17 years old with multiple sclerosis. Sequencing was carried out using blood. This chain connects TRBV27 to TRBJ1-1; the D gene is possibly TRBD1 (5 bases). CDR3: CASSLYGPAGPLGGEAFF. Here the CDR3 DNA reads TGTGCCAGCAGTTTATATGGACCCGCGGGACCCCTGGGAGGGGAAGCTTTCTTT.